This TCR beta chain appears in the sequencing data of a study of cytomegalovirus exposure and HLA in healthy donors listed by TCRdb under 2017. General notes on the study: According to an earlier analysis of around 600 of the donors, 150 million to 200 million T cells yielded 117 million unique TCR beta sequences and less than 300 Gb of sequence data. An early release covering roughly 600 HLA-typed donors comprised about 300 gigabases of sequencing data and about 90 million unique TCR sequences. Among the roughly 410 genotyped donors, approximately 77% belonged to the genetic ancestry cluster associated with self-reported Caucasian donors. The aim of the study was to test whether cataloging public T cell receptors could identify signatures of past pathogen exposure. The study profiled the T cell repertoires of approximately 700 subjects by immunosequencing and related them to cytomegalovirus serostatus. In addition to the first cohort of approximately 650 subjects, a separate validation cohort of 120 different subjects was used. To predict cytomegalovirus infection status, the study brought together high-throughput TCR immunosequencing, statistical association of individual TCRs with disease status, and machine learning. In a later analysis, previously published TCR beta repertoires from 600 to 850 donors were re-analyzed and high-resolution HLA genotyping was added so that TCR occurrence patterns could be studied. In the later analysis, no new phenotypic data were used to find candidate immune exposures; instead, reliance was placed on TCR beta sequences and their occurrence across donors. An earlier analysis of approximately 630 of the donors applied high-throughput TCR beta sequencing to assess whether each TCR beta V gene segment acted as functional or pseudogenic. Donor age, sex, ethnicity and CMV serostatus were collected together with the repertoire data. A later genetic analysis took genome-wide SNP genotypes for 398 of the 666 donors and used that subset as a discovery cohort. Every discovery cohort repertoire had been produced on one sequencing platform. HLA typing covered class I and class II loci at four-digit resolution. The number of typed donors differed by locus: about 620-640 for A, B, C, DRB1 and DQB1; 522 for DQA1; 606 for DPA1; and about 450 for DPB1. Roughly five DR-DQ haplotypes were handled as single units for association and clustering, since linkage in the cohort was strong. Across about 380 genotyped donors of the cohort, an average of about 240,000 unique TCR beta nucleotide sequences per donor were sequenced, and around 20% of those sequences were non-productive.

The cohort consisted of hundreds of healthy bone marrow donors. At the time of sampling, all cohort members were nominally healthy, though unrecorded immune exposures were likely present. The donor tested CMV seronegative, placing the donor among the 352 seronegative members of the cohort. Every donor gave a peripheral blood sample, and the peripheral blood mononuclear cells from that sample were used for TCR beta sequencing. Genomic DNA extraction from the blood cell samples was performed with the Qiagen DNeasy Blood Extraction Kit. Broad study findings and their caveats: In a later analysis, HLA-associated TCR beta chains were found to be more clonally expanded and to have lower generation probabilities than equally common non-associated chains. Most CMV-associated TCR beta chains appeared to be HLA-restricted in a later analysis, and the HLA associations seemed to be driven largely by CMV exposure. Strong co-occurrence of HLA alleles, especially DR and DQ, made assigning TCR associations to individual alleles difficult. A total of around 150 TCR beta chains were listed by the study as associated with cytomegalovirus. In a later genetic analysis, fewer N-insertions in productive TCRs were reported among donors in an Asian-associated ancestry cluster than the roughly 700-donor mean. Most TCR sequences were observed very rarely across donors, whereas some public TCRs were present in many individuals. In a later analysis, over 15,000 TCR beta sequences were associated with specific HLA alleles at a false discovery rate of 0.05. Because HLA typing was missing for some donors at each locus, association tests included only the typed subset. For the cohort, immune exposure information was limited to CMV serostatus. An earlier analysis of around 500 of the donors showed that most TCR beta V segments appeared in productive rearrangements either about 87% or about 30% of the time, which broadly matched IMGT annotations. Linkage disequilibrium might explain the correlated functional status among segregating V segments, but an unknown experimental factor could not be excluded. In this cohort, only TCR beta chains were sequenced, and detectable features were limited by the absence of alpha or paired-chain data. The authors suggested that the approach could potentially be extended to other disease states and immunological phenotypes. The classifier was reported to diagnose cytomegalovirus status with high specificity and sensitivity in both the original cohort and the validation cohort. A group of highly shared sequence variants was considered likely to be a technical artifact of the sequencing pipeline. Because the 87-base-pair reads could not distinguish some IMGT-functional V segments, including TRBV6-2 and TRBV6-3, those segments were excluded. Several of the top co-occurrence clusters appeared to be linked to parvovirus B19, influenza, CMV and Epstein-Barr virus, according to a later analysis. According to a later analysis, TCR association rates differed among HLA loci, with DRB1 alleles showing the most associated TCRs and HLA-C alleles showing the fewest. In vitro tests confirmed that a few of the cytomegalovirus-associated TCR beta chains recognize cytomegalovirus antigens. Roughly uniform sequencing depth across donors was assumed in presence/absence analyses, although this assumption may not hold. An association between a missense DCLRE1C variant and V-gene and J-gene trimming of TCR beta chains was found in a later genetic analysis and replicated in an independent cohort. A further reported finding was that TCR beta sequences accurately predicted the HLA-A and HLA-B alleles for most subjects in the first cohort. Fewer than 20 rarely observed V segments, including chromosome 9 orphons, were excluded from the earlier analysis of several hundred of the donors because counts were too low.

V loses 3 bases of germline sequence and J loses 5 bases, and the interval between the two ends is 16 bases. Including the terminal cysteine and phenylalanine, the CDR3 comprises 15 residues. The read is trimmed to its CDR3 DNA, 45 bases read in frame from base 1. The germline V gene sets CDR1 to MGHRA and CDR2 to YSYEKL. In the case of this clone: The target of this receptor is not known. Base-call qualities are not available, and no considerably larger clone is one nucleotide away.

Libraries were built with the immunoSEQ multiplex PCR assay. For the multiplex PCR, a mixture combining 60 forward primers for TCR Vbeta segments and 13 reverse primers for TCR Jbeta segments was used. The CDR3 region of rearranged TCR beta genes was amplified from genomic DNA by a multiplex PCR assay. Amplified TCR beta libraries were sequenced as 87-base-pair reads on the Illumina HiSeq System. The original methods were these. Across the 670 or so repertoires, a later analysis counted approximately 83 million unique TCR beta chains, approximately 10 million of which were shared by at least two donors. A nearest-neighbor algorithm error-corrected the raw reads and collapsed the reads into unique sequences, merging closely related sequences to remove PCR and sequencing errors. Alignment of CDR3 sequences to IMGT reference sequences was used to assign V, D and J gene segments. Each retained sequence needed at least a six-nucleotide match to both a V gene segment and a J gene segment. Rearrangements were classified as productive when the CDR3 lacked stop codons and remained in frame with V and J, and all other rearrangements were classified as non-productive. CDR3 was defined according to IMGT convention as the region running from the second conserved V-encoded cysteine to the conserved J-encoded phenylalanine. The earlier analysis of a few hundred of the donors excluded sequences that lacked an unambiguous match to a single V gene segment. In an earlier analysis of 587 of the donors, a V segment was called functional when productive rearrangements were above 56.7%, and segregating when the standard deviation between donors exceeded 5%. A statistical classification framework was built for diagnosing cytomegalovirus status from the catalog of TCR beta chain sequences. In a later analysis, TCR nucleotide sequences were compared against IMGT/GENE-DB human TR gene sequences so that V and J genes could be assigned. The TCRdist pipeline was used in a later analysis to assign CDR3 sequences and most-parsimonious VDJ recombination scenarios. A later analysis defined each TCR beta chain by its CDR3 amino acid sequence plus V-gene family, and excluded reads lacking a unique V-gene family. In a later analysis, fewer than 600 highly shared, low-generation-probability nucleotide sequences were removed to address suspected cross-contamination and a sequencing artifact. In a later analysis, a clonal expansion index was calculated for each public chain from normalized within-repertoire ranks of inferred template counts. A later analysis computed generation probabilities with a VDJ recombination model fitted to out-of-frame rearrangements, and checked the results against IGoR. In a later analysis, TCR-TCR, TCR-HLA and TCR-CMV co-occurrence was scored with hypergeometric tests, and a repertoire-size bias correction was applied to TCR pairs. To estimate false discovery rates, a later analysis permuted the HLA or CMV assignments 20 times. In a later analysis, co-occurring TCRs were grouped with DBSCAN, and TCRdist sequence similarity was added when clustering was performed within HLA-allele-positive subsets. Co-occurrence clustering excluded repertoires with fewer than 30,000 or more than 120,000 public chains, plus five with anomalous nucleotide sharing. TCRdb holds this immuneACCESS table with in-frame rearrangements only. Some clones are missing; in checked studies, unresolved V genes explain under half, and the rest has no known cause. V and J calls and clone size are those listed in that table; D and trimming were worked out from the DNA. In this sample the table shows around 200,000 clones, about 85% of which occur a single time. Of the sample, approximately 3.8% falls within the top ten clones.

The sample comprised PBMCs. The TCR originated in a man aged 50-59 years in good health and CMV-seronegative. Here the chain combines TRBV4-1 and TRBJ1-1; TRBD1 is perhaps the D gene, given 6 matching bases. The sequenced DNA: TGCGCCAGCAGCCAGGGGATGTGGCAGGGGACTGAAGCTTTCTTT. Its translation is CASSQGMWQGTEAFF.